This entry features one T cell receptor (beta chain) sequence. Germline CDR1 MNHNY, CDR2 SVGAGI (reference sequence). The CDR3 loop spans 12 amino acids. Trimming stripped 11 bases from V and 6 bases from J, with 13 bases between. This record comes from a study of blood T cell repertoires in COVID-19. Study-level background: Material from acute and convalescent COVID-19 was sourced from the United States, Italy and Spain. T cells, B-cell-depleted T cells, or PBMCs supplied cDNA or gDNA.

Assay: immunoSEQ multiplex PCR; the TCRdb copy retains only in-frame clones and omits some. The data contain tens of thousands of clones, about nine tenths of them singletons. The origin of this receptor is a woman between 45 and 60 years old with active or convalescent COVID-19. The chain recombines TRBV6-6 with TRBJ2-2; a possible D gene is TRBD2 (6 bases). The source material was peripheral blood. The CDR3: CAGRLGSGELFF. The CDR3 bases are TGTGCCGGACGACTAGGTTCCGGGGAGCTGTTTTTT.